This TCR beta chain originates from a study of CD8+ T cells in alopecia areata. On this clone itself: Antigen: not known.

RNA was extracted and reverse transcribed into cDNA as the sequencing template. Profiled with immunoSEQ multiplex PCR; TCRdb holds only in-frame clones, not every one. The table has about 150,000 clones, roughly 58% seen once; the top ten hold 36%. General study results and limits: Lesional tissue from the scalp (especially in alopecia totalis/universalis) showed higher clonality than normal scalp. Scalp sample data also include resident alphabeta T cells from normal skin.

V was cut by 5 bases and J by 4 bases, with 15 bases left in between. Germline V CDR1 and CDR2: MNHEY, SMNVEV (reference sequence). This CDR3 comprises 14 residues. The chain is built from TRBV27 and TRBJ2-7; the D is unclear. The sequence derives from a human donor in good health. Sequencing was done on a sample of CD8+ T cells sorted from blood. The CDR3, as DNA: TGTGCCAGCAGTCCTACCACCGCTGGGTACGAGCAGTACTTC. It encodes CASSPTTAGYEQYF.